This T cell receptor (beta chain) was captured in a study of circulating and synovial CD4+ cells in juvenile arthritis. Findings and limits, study-wide: CPL versus bulk CD4 samples: T cell genome counts differed by at least an order of magnitude. Shared-clonotype fractions with synovium likely underestimate full repertoire overlap.

As for this clone: What it binds is not known.

Produced via immunoSEQ multiplex PCR; TCRdb's table is partial and in-frame only. The data show approximately 16,000 clones, around 90% seen once. The J segment lost 5 bases and the V segment lost 7 bases, leaving 2 bases of the junction unmatched. Germline V gives CDR1 KGHSH, CDR2 LQKENI. The CDR3 contains 12 residues. Sequenced input: CD4+ T cells from blood. The V and J genes are TRBV18 and TRBJ1-2, with 9 bases identical to TRBD1. This clonotype originated in a human donor with juvenile idiopathic arthritis. This chain's CDR3 is CASLGQGYGYTF. DNA for the CDR3: TGTGCCAGCTTGGGACAGGGTTATGGCTACACCTTC.